This T cell receptor beta chain comes out of a study of CD8+ T cells in alopecia areata. The CDR3 totals 14 residues. Per germline, CDR1 SQVTM and CDR2 ANQGSEA. Trimming shortened V by 0 bases and J by 4 bases, and 12 bases separated the two germline ends. Treatment: oral pan-JAK inhibitor, 5-10 mg twice daily. Reverse transcribed after extraction, RNA yielded cDNA as the sequencing template. Clones were read by immunoSEQ multiplex PCR, and TCRdb kept only the in-frame ones, dropping some. The data show about 190,000 clones, with 50% to 60% seen just once and about 0.65% held by the top ten. V gene TRBV29-1 combines with J gene TRBJ1-2; no clear D gene. The clonotype was recovered from a human donor with alopecia areata. The source material was CD4+ T cells sorted from blood, sampled at week 4, from a patient treated with tofacitinib. The CDR3 region is CSVEDPIESYGYTF. The CDR3 DNA reads as TGCAGCGTTGAAGACCCTATCGAGTCCTATGGCTACACCTTC.